The rows below give T cell receptor beta chains drawn from one sample of a study of T cell responses to AZD1222 COVID-19 vaccine. Sequenced by immunoSEQ multiplex PCR; TCRdb stores in-frame clones only, minus some. Here the sample spans about 150,000 clones, around 93% being singletons. Specimen: peripheral blood, collected on day 0 of AZD1222 vaccination. The receptors come from an adult in good health. Both conserved end residues are part of each CDR3. Each record gives: V gene, clone size, J gene, D gene, CDR3 DNA, CDR3 protein. A D gene is named only where the DNA matches it firmly. Expanded clones get a size class; other rows say once, few or many, or leave the size out.

V gene: TRBV21-1
clone size: -
J gene: TRBJ1-1
D gene: -
CDR3 DNA: TGTGCCAGCAGCAAAGCAATACCCCCGGGACACCAGAACACTGAAGCTTTCTTT
CDR3 protein: CASSKAIPPGHQNTEAFF

V gene: TRBV19
clone size: -
J gene: TRBJ1-1
D gene: -
CDR3 DNA: TGTGCCAGTAAACCCCACCCCCTGAACACTGAAGCTTTCTTT
CDR3 protein: CASKPHPLNTEAFF

V gene: TRBV24-1
clone size: -
J gene: TRBJ1-3
D gene: -
CDR3 DNA: TGTGCCACCAGTGATTCGAGGACAGCCGGAAACACCATATATTTT
CDR3 protein: CATSDSRTAGNTIYF

V gene: TRBV4-3
clone size: once
J gene: TRBJ1-2
D gene: -
CDR3 DNA: TGCGCCAGCAGCCAAGATGGGGGCAACTATGGCTACACCTTC
CDR3 protein: CASSQDGGNYGYTF

V gene: TRBV7-9
clone size: -
J gene: TRBJ1-1
D gene: -
CDR3 DNA: TGTGCCAGCAGCCAAATGCCCACGCTGAACACTGAAGCTTTCTTT
CDR3 protein: CASSQMPTLNTEAFF

V gene: TRBV7-7
clone size: -
J gene: TRBJ2-3
D gene: TRBD2
CDR3 DNA: TGTGCTAGCAGCCGATACACTCCTAGCGGGGGGCCCCCAGATACGCAGTATTTT
CDR3 protein: CASSRYTPSGGPPDTQYF

V gene: TRBV6-5
clone size: -
J gene: TRBJ1-2
D gene: TRBD1
CDR3 DNA: TGTGCCAGCAGGAATACAGGGGCCCGTGGTGGCTACACCTTC
CDR3 protein: CASRNTGARGGYTF

V gene: TRBV18
clone size: -
J gene: TRBJ1-1
D gene: TRBD1
CDR3 DNA: TGTGCCAGCTCACCTGGGACAGGGGAAACTGAAGCTTTCTTT
CDR3 protein: CASSPGTGETEAFF

V gene: TRBV2
clone size: -
J gene: TRBJ1-5
D gene: -
CDR3 DNA: TGTGCCAGCAGTGAAGGGTCGATACTCAAGGACAATCAGCCCCAGCATTTT
CDR3 protein: CASSEGSILKDNQPQHF

V gene: TRBV5-8
clone size: -
J gene: TRBJ1-2
D gene: -
CDR3 DNA: TGTGCCAGCAGCTTGACAGATTTGGGCTATGGCTACACCTTC
CDR3 protein: CASSLTDLGYGYTF

V gene: TRBV5-1
clone size: -
J gene: TRBJ1-2
D gene: TRBD1
CDR3 DNA: TGCGCCAGCAGCCAATCCGGGACAGACTATGGCTACACCTTC
CDR3 protein: CASSQSGTDYGYTF

V gene: TRBV19
clone size: -
J gene: TRBJ2-7
D gene: TRBD1
CDR3 DNA: TGTGCCAGTAGTATTATCCCAGACAGGGGGTACGAGCAGTACTTC
CDR3 protein: CASSIIPDRGYEQYF

V gene: TRBV11-3
clone size: -
J gene: TRBJ2-3
D gene: -
CDR3 DNA: TGTGCCAGCAGTTTAGCAACCGATACGCAGTATTTT
CDR3 protein: CASSLATDTQYF

V gene: TRBV3-1/TRBV3-2
clone size: -
J gene: TRBJ1-1
D gene: -
CDR3 DNA: TGTGCCAGCAGCCAGGGGGGTCGAGCTGAAGCTTTCTTT
CDR3 protein: CASSQGGRAEAFF

V gene: TRBV5-1
clone size: -
J gene: TRBJ1-2
D gene: -
CDR3 DNA: TGCGCCAGCAGCCCCGGCAGGGATAACTATGGCTACACCTTC
CDR3 protein: CASSPGRDNYGYTF

V gene: TRBV7-9
clone size: -
J gene: TRBJ1-2
D gene: -
CDR3 DNA: TGTGCCAGCGGGGCCCTCGGGGAACACACCTTC
CDR3 protein: CASGALGEHTF

V gene: TRBV30
clone size: few
J gene: TRBJ1-5
D gene: -
CDR3 DNA: TGTGCCTGGACTGAGGGGAATCAGCCCCAGCATTTT
CDR3 protein: CAWTEGNQPQHF

V gene: TRBV2
clone size: -
J gene: TRBJ2-5
D gene: TRBD2
CDR3 DNA: TGTGCCAGCAGGGTCGTAGCGGGGGCCTTGTACTTC
CDR3 protein: CASRVVAGALYF

V gene: TRBV27
clone size: few
J gene: TRBJ1-1
D gene: TRBD1
CDR3 DNA: TGTGCCAGCAGTTGGGGACAGCCTAACACTGAAGCTTTCTTT
CDR3 protein: CASSWGQPNTEAFF

V gene: TRBV3-1/TRBV3-2
clone size: -
J gene: TRBJ2-7
D gene: -
CDR3 DNA: TGTGCCAGCAGCCAAGACTCCGGGGCCGGTCCTCAGTACTTC
CDR3 protein: CASSQDSGAGPQYF

V gene: TRBV6-5
clone size: -
J gene: TRBJ1-6
D gene: -
CDR3 DNA: TGTGCCAGCAGTAGCAAAAAGGGGGGTAATTCACCCCTCCACTTT
CDR3 protein: CASSSKKGGNSPLHF

V gene: TRBV2
clone size: -
J gene: TRBJ1-2
D gene: -
CDR3 DNA: TGTGCCAGCAGTGAACAGGGTTTTGCTGGCTACACCTTC
CDR3 protein: CASSEQGFAGYTF

V gene: TRBV3-1/TRBV3-2
clone size: -
J gene: TRBJ1-6
D gene: TRBD1
CDR3 DNA: TGTGCCAGCAGCCAAGGCTCAGCAGGGGGCTCACCCCTCCACTTT
CDR3 protein: CASSQGSAGGSPLHF

V gene: TRBV7-9
clone size: -
J gene: TRBJ1-1
D gene: -
CDR3 DNA: TGTGCCAGCAGCCGCCTCGGAACTGAAGCTTTCTTT
CDR3 protein: CASSRLGTEAFF

V gene: TRBV7-9
clone size: -
J gene: TRBJ1-4
D gene: -
CDR3 DNA: TGTGCCAGCAGCCCGATCAATACTAATGAAAAACTGTTTTTT
CDR3 protein: CASSPINTNEKLFF

V gene: TRBV27
clone size: -
J gene: TRBJ2-7
D gene: -
CDR3 DNA: TGTGCCAGCAGTTTTATCGGGACATCCTACGAGCAGTACTTC
CDR3 protein: CASSFIGTSYEQYF

V gene: TRBV18
clone size: -
J gene: TRBJ1-2
D gene: -
CDR3 DNA: TGTGCCAGCTCCGCCGGCTCCCGCTATGGCTACACCTTC
CDR3 protein: CASSAGSRYGYTF

V gene: TRBV19
clone size: -
J gene: TRBJ1-2
D gene: -
CDR3 DNA: TGTGCCAGTAGTCCATGGACGGATAACTATGGCTACACCTTC
CDR3 protein: CASSPWTDNYGYTF

V gene: TRBV21-1
clone size: -
J gene: TRBJ2-1
D gene: -
CDR3 DNA: TGTGCCAGCAGCAAAGGAGAGCTAGCGGTGAGCTCCTACAATGAGCAGTTCTTC
CDR3 protein: CASSKGELAVSSYNEQFF

V gene: TRBV9
clone size: -
J gene: TRBJ2-3
D gene: -
CDR3 DNA: TGTGCCAGCAGCGGGCGAGGGAGCCCAAGCCGCACAGATACGCAGTATTTT
CDR3 protein: CASSGRGSPSRTDTQYF

V gene: TRBV19
clone size: -
J gene: TRBJ2-2
D gene: -
CDR3 DNA: TGTGCCAGTACCGCTGCGAGTCGGACCGGGGAGCTGTTTTTT
CDR3 protein: CASTAASRTGELFF

V gene: TRBV7-9
clone size: -
J gene: TRBJ1-4
D gene: TRBD1
CDR3 DNA: TGTGCCAGCAGCCGTGACAGGGAAGGAGTAACTAATGAAAAACTGTTTTTT
CDR3 protein: CASSRDREGVTNEKLFF

V gene: TRBV7-9
clone size: -
J gene: TRBJ1-5
D gene: -
CDR3 DNA: TGTGCCAGCAGCTCCGATGAACGGACGTTTTATCAGCCCCAGCATTTT
CDR3 protein: CASSSDERTFYQPQHF

V gene: TRBV28
clone size: once
J gene: TRBJ2-4
D gene: TRBD1
CDR3 DNA: TGTGCCAGCAGCTCCGGACAGGGGGGGTCCAAAAACATTCAGTACTTC
CDR3 protein: CASSSGQGGSKNIQYF

V gene: TRBV11-3
clone size: -
J gene: TRBJ1-6
D gene: -
CDR3 DNA: TGTGCCAGCAGCTTAATAAATCAGGGGTATCCCTTTTATCTCCTCCACTTT
CDR3 protein: CASSLINQGYPFYLLHF